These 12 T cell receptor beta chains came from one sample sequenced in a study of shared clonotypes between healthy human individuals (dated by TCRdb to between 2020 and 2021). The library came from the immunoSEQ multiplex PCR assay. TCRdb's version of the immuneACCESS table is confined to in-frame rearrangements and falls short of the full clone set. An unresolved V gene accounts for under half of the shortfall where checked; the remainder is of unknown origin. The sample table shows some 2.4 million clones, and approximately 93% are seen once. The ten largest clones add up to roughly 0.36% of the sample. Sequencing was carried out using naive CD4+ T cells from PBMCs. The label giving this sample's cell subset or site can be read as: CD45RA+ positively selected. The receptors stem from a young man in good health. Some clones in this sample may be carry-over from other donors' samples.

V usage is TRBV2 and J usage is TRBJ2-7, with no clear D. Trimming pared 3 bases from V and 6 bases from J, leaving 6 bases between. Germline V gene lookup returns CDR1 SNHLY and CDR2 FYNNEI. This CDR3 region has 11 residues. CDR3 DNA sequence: TGTGCCAGCAGTGATGACGGCGAGCAGTACTTC. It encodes CASSDDGEQYF.

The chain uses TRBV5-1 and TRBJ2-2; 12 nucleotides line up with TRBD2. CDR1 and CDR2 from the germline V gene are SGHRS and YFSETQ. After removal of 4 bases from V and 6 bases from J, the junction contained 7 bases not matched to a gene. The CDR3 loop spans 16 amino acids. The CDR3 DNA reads TGCGCCAGCAGCGTTACTAGCGGGAGGCCCCCCGGGGAGCTGTTTTTT. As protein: CASSVTSGRPPGELFF.

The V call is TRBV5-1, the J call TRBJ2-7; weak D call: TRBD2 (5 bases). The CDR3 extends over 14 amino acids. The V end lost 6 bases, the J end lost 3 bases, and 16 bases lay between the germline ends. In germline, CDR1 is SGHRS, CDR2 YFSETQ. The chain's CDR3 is CASTAGGGNYEQYF. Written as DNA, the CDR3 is TGCGCCAGCACCGCGGGCGGCGGCAACTACGAGCAGTACTTC.

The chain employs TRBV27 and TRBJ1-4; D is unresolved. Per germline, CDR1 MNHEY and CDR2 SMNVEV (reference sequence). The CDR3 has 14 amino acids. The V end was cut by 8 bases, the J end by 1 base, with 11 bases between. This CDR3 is CASSPRETNEKLFF. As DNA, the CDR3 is TGTGCCAGCTCTCCTAGAGAAACTAATGAAAAACTGTTTTTT.

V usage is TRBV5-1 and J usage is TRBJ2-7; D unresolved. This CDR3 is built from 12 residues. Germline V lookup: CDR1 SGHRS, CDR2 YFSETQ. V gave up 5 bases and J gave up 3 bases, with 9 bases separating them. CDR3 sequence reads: CASSERYYEQYF. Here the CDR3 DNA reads TGCGCCAGCAGTGAGCGCTACTACGAGCAGTACTTC.

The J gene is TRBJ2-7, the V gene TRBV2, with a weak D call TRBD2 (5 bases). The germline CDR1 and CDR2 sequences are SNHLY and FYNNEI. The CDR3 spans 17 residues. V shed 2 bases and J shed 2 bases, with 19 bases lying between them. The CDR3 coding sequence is TGTGCCAGCAGTGAAATCAGTTCGCCCTGGACTCCCTACGAGCAGTACTTC. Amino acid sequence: CASSEISSPWTPYEQYF.

The CDR3 is CASSEFQAGGIDTQYF. CDR3 bases: TGTGCCAGCAGTGAATTTCAAGCGGGAGGAATCGATACGCAGTATTTT. The chain combines TRBV2 with TRBJ2-3; 9 nucleotides line up with TRBD2. This CDR3 region has 16 residues. The germline V gene encodes CDR1 SNHLY and CDR2 FYNNEI. V gave up 2 bases and J gave up 6 bases; unmatched junction bases: 9. Full variable domain (remainder filled in from reference TRBV2 and TRBJ2-3): EPEVTQTPSHQVTQMGQEVILRCVPISNHLYFYWYRQILGQKVEFLVSFYNNEISEKSEIFDDQFSVERPDGSNFTLKIRSTKLEDSAMYFCASSEFQAGGIDTQYFGPGTRLTVL.

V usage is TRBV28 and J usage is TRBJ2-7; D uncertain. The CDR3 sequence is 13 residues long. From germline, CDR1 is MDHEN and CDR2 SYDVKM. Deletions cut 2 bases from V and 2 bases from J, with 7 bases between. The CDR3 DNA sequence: TGTGCCAGCAGTTTAGAGGCGACCTACGAGCAGTACTTC. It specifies CASSLEATYEQYF.

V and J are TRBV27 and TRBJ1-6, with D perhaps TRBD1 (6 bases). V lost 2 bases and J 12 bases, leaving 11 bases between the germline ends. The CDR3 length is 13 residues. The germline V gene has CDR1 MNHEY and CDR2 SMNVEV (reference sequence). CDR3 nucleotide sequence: TGTGCCAGCAGTTTAAGGGTCAGGGGACCCCTCCACTTT. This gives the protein CASSLRVRGPLHF.

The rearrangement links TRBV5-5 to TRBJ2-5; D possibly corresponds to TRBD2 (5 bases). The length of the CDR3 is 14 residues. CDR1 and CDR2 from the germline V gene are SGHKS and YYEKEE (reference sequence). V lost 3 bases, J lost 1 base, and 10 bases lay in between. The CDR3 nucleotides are TGTGCCAGCAGCTCCAGAGCGGCCCAAGAGACCCAGTACTTC. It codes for CASSSRAAQETQYF.

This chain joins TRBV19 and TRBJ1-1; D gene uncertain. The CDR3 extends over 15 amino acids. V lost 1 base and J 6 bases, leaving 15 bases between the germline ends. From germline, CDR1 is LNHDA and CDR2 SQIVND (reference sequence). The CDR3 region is CASSIVDAGSAEAFF. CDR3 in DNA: TGTGCCAGTAGTATAGTTGACGCGGGGTCCGCTGAAGCTTTCTTT.

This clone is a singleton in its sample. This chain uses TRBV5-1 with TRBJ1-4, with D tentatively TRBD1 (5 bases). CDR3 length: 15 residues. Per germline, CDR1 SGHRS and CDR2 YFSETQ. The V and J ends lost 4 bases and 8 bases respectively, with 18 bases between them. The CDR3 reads CASSHSEPGNEKLFF. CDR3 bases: TGCGCCAGCAGCCATTCGGAACCAGGGAACGAAAAACTGTTTTTT.